This TCR beta chain was recovered during a study of identical twins. General study points: Monozygotic twin pairs showed more out-of-frame TCR alpha sharing than models estimated. The study found excess low generation probability among twin-shared out-of-frame alpha sequences. Analyses of zero insertions could be partly confounded by invariant MAIT and iNKT cells.

As concerns this clonotype: Its antigen is unidentified.

Unique molecular identifiers were present on the cDNA, and a universal primer site came from template switching. TCRdb independently ran MiXCR on the 5' RACE reads; one entry per CDR3 protein. The sample lists hundreds of thousands of distinct CDR3 sequences; about 20% were seen once. Germline CDR1 and CDR2: MDHEN and SYDVKM. This CDR3 is built from 16 residues. Trimming took 3 bases from V and 4 from J, leaving 19 bases between them. The same specimen was also included in a second study, on yellow fever vaccine responses in identical twins.

Sequenced input: CD4+ T cells sorted from blood. This receptor was obtained from a woman aged 18 to 35 in good health. V gene TRBV28 combines with J gene TRBJ2-7, with D hard to call. The CDR3 reads CASSLSGGRAIYEQYV. The CDR3 nucleotides read TGTGCCAGCAGTTTGAGTGGCGGAAGGGCGATATACGAGCAGTACGTC.